This is a list of T cell receptor beta chains from one sample in a study of T cells in Graves' hyperthyroidism and ophthalmopathy. MiXCR was run by TCRdb on the multiplex PCR reads, yielding one entry per CDR3 protein. The table shows about 530,000 distinct CDR3 sequences, with roughly a sixth occurring only once. The sequenced sample consisted of blood. The receptors were sampled from a woman between 18 and 29 years old with Graves' ophthalmopathy. CDR3s include the opening cysteine and the closing phenylalanine or tryptophan. A D gene is named only where the DNA matches it firmly. Some rows have no size entry. The others give once, few or many, or a class for an expanded clone.

many	NA	TRBV11-2	TRBJ1-1	CASSWMNTEAFF	TGTGCCAGCAGCTGGATGAACACTGAAGCTTTCTTT
few	NA	TRBV7-6	TRBJ1-1	CASSLSESTEAFF	TGTGCCAGCAGCTTAAGCGAAAGCACTGAAGCTTTCTTT
NA	NA	TRBV5-1	TRBJ1-3	CASSLPDGRNTIYF	TGCGCCAGCAGCTTGCCGGACGGACGAAACACCATATATTTT
NA	NA	TRBV27	TRBJ2-2	CASSSGQGTNTGELFF	NA
NA	NA	TRBV2	TRBJ1-1	CASSEISRVNTEAFF	TGTGCCAGCAGTGAAATTTCTCGGGTGAACACTGAAGCTTTCTTT
NA	NA	TRBV28	TRBJ2-7	CASSSRVQSPIYEQYF	TGTGCCAGCAGTTCCCGAGTGCAGTCGCCTATCTACGAGCAGTACTTC
many	NA	TRBV30	TRBJ1-5	CAWAGDSNQPQHF	TGTGCCTGGGCCGGGGATAGCAATCAGCCCCAGCATTTT
few	NA	TRBV14	TRBJ1-2	CASSQDRGRPHYGYTF	TGTGCCAGCAGCCAAGATCGGGGACGGCCTCACTATGGCTACACCTTC
many	NA	TRBV29-1	TRBJ2-7	CSVEVRGLGNEQYF	TGCAGCGTTGAGGTCAGGGGTCTAGGTAACGAGCAGTACTTC
many	NA	TRBV9	TRBJ1-1	CASSAQDSFGMNTEAFF	TGTGCCAGCAGCGCCCAAGACAGTTTCGGGATGAACACTGAAGCTTTCTTT
NA	NA	TRBV18	TRBJ1-6	CASSLKDTTYNSPLHF	TGTGCCAGCTCACTTAAGGACACTACCTATAATTCACCCCTCCACTTT
few	TRBD1	TRBV24-1	TRBJ2-2	CATSETGTGGTGELFF	TGTGCCACCAGTGAAACCGGGACAGGGGGCACCGGGGAGCTGTTTTTT
NA	NA	TRBV20-1	TRBJ2-7	CSARDPGVADRINEQYF	TGCAGTGCTAGAGACCCAGGCGTCGCTGACAGGATCAACGAGCAGTACTTC
few	NA	TRBV4-1	TRBJ2-1	CASSQDPRGGFHNEQFF	TGCGCCAGCAGCCAAGATCCCAGGGGGGGGTTCCACAATGAGCAGTTCTTC
many	TRBD2	TRBV11-1	TRBJ2-2	CASSLAGGELFF	TGTGCCAGCAGCCTAGCGGGCGGGGAGCTGTTTTTT
many	NA	TRBV20-1	TRBJ1-1	CSARDLFGGRTEAFF	TGCAGTGCTAGAGATCTTTTTGGGGGGCGTACTGAAGCTTTCTTT
NA	NA	TRBV9	TRBJ1-3	CASSVVGENPGNTIYF	TGTGCCAGCAGCGTAGTTGGGGAGAACCCTGGAAACACCATATATTTT
NA	TRBD1	TRBV2	TRBJ1-4	CASSEAPSTIQGTYEKLFF	TGTGCCAGCAGTGAAGCGCCATCAACTATACAGGGGACTTACGAAAAACTGTTTTTT
NA	NA	TRBV10-1	TRBJ1-4	CASIQGLVNEKLFF	TGTGCCAGCATCCAGGGGTTGGTTAATGAAAAACTGTTTTTT
many	NA	TRBV5-8	TRBJ1-1	CASSLGGPGTTEAFF	TGTGCCAGCAGCTTGGGAGGTCCAGGGACCACTGAAGCTTTCTTT
few	NA	TRBV27	TRBJ1-2	CASSSMNYGYTF	TGTGCCAGCAGTTCTATGAACTATGGCTACACCTTC
many	TRBD1	TRBV28	TRBJ2-7	CASSWTGTGGHEQYF	TGTGCCAGCAGTTGGACCGGGACAGGGGGACACGAGCAGTACTTC
many	NA	TRBV6-1	TRBJ2-1	CASSDSSYNEQFF	TGTGCCAGCAGTGACAGCTCCTACAATGAGCAGTTCTTC
NA	NA	TRBV19	TRBJ2-1	CASSIPWGDYNSYNEQFF	TGTGCCAGTAGTATTCCCTGGGGCGATTATAATTCCTACAATGAGCAGTTCTTC